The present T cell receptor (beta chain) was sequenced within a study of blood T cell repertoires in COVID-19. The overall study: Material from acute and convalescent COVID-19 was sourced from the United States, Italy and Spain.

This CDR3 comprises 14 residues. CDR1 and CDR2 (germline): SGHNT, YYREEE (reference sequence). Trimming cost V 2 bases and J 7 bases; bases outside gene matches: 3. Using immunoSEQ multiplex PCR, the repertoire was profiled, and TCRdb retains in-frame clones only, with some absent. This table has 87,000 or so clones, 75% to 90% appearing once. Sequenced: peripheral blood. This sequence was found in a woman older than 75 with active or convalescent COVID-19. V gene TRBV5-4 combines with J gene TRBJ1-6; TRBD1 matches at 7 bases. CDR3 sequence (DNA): TGTGCCAGCAGCTTACAGGGACAGAATTCACCCCTCCACTTT. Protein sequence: CASSLQGQNSPLHF.